This T cell receptor beta chain comes out of a study of cytomegalovirus exposure and HLA in healthy donors. At collection, donors were nominally healthy, but unrecorded immune exposures were probable. The PCR used 60 Vbeta and 13 Jbeta primers. Measured with immunoSEQ multiplex PCR; TCRdb has only the in-frame clones, and not every one. In the table there are some 190,000 clones, about 77% of which are singletons. The V end was cut by 1 base, the J end by 2 bases, with 10 bases between. The CDR3 loop spans 15 amino acids. Germline assignment: CDR1 SSHAT and CDR2 FNYEAQ (reference sequence). The sample comprised PBMCs. The origin of this receptor is a woman aged 25 to 39 in good health and CMV-seropositive. The chain couples TRBV7-7 to TRBJ2-3, with D unresolved. In nucleotides, the CDR3 is TGTGCCAGCAGCTTAGGACACCCTAACACAGATACGCAGTATTTT. Amino acid sequence: CASSLGHPNTDTQYF. Full variable domain (rest looked up from reference TRBV7-7 and TRBJ2-3): GAGVSQSPRYKVTKRGQDVTLRCDPISSHATLYWYQQALGQGPEFLTYFNYEAQPDKSGLPSDRFSAERPEGSISTLTIQRTEQRDSAMYRCASSLGHPNTDTQYFGPGTRLTVL.